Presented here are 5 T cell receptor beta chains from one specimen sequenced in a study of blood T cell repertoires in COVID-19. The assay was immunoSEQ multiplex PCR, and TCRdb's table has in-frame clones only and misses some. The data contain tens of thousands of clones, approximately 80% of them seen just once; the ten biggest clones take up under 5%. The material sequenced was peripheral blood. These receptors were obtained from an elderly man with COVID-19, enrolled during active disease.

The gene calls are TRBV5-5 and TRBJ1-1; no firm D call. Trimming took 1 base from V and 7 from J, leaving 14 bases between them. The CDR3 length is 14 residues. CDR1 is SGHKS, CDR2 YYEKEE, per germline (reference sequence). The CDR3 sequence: CASSLSPGFVEAFF. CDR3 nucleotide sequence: TGTGCCAGCAGCTTGTCACCGGGGTTCGTTGAAGCTTTCTTT.

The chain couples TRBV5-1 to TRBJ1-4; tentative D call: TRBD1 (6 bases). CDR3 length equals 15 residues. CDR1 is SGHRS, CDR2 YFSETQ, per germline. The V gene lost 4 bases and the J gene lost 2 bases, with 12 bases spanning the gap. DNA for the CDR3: TGCGCCAGCAGCCAATCTCAGGGGACTAATGAAAAACTGTTTTTT. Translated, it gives CASSQSQGTNEKLFF.

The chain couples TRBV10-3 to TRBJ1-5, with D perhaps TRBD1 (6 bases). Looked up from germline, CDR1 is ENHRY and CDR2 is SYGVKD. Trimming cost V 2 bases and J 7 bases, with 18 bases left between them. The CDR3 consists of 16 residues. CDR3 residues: CAISEGITGLGQPQHF. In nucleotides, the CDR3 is TGTGCCATCAGTGAGGGCATTACAGGGTTAGGGCAGCCCCAGCATTTT.

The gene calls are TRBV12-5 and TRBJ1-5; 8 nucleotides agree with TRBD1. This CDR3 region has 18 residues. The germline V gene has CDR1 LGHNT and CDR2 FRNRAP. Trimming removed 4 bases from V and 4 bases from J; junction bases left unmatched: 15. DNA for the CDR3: TGTGCTAGTGGTTCCCCCACGGGCAGGGGGCGGCGGAATCAGCCCCAGCATTTT. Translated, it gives CASGSPTGRGRRNQPQHF. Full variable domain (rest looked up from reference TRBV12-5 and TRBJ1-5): DARVTQTPRHKVTEMGQEVTMRCQPILGHNTVFWYRQTMMQGLELLAYFRNRAPLDDSGMPKDRFSAEMPDATLATLKIQPSEPRDSAVYFCASGSPTGRGRRNQPQHFGDGTRLSIL.

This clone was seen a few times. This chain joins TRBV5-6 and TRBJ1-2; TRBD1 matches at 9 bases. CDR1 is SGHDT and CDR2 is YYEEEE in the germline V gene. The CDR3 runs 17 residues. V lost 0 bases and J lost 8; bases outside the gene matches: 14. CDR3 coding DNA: TGTGCCAGCAGCTTGGCCTTTGATGGGACAGGGTCGGGCGGCTACACCTTC. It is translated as CASSLAFDGTGSGGYTF.